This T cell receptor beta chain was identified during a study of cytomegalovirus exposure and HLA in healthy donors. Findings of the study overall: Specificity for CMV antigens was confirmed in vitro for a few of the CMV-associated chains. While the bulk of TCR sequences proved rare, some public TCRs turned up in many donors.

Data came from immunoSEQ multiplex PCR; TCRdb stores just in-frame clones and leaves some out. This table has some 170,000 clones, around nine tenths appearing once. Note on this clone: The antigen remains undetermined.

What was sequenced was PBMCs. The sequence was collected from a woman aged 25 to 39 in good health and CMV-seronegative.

In nucleotides, the CDR3 is TGTGCCAGCAGTTACTCGACAGGGACCCTTAATGAAAAACTGTTTTTT. It is translated as CASSYSTGTLNEKLFF. V is TRBV6-5 and J is TRBJ1-4; 7 positions match TRBD1. Looked up from germline, CDR1 is MNHEY and CDR2 is SVGAGI. Trimming took 0 bases from V and 4 from J; bases not matched to a gene: 5. The CDR3 sequence is 16 residues long.